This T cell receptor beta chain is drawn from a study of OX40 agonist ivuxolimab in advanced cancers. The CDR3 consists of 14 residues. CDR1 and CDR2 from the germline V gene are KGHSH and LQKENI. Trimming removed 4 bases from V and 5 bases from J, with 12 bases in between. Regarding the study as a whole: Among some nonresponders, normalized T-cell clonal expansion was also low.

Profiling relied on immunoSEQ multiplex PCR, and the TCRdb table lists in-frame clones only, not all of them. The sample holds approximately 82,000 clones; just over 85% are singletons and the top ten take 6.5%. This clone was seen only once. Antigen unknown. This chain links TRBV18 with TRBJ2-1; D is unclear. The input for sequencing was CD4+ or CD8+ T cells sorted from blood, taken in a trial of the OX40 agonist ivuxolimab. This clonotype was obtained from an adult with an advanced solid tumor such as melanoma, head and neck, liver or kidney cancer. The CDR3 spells CASSRSPVNNEQFF. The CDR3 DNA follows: TGTGCCAGCTCACGATCCCCTGTAAACAATGAGCAGTTCTTC. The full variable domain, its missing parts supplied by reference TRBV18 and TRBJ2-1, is NAGVMQNPRHLVRRRGQEARLRCSPMKGHSHVYWYRQLPEEGLKFMVYLQKENIIDESGMPKERFSAEFPKEGPSILRIQQVVRGDSAAYFCASSRSPVNNEQFFGPGTRLTVL.